One and the same sample provided the 25 T cell receptor beta chains below, sequenced in a study of beta chain features in type 1 diabetes. Findings and caveats of the study: There was a moderate but significant shortening of TCRB CDR3s in all four CD4+ subsets of Type 1 diabetes patients.

TCRB transcripts that were expressed got sequenced, as all of the isolated RNA had been reverse transcribed. Clones were read by immunoSEQ multiplex PCR, and TCRdb kept only the in-frame ones, dropping some. This sample has roughly 50,000 clones; 42% occur once, and the top ten carry about 1.5%. These TCRs are of unknown antigen specificity. Sequenced material: Tregs from blood. Every receptor here comes from a man aged 25 to 45 with type 1 diabetes.

This sequence joins TRBV5-6 and TRBJ2-3; D uncertain. Germline V gives CDR1 SGHDT, CDR2 YYEEEE. Trimming stripped 4 bases from V and 5 bases from J, with 8 bases between. The CDR3 runs to 12 residues. The CDR3 sequence is CASSTRIDTQYF. CDR3 nucleotides: TGTGCCAGCAGCACGCGCATAGATACGCAGTATTTT.

This clone was detected only a few times. The J gene is TRBJ2-3, the V gene TRBV10-3; 10 positions match TRBD2. After removal of 0 bases from V and 1 base from J, the junction contained 7 bases not matched to a gene. Germline CDR1 is ENHRY and CDR2 is SYGVKD. This CDR3 comprises 18 residues. The DNA of the CDR3 is TGTGCCATCAGTGAGTCAAACCTAGCGGGAGTTCGCACAGATACGCAGTATTTT. It yields the protein CAISESNLAGVRTDTQYF.

This clone was seen only a few times. The V call is TRBV5-4, the J call TRBJ1-2; 10 bases align to TRBD1. The ends lost 4 bases at V and 6 bases at J; junction bases unmatched: 3. The CDR3 has 13 amino acids. Germline CDR1 reads SGHNT; CDR2 reads YYREEE (reference sequence). CDR3 in DNA: TGTGCCAGCAGCCGAGGGACAGGGGATGGCTACACCTTC. Protein: CASSRGTGDGYTF.

V usage is TRBV19 and J usage is TRBJ2-7; weak D call: TRBD2 (6 bases). Germline loops: CDR1 LNHDA, CDR2 SQIVND (reference sequence). Trimming left V 6 bases short and J 4 bases short, with 13 bases between. CDR3 length: 13 residues. CDR3 loop: CASSDGSTYEQYF. The CDR3 DNA sequence: TGTGCCAGTAGCGACGGGAGTACATACGAGCAGTACTTC.

This chain joins TRBV29-1 and TRBJ2-3, with 10 bases identical to TRBD2. The CDR3 length is 17 residues. The J segment lost 0 bases and the V segment lost 5 bases, leaving 11 bases of the junction unmatched. Germline-derived CDR1 and CDR2 are SQVTM and ANQGSEA. The chain's CDR3 is CSVSSGSRYSSTDTQYF. The CDR3 nucleotides are TGCAGCGTTTCTAGCGGGAGTAGGTACTCTAGCACAGATACGCAGTATTTT.

The chain carries TRBV28 and TRBJ2-5, with TRBD1 matching over 8 bases. The DNA end lines up better with TRBJ2-7; the J call may be wrong. CDR1 and CDR2 from the germline V gene are MDHEN and SYDVKM. The CDR3 covers 14 residues. The CDR3: CASSLFDRGYEQYF. CDR3 coding DNA: TGTGCCAGCAGTTTATTTGACAGGGGCTACGAGCAGTACTTC.

The J gene is TRBJ2-7, the V gene TRBV5-6; 12 nucleotides agree with TRBD1. The CDR3 length is 16 residues. The germline V gene has CDR1 SGHDT and CDR2 YYEEEE. J was trimmed by 5 bases and V by 3 bases; bases with no gene match: 9. In DNA, the CDR3 is TGTGCCAGCAGCTCATTAGGGGACAGGGGGCGGCACGAGCAGTACTTC. Protein product: CASSSLGDRGRHEQYF.

CDR3 nucleotides: TGTGCCAGCAGCTTGCGGAGCTCTGGAAACACCATATATTTT. It yields the protein CASSLRSSGNTIYF. The V and J genes are TRBV5-6 and TRBJ1-3; D gene ambiguous. V gave up 1 base and J gave up 0 bases, with 5 bases separating them. CDR3 size: 14 residues. Germline CDR1 SGHDT, CDR2 YYEEEE.

This clone has a handful of counts. The CDR3 coding sequence is TGCAGCGTCGCGCGGACAGACTTAGGAGCCTACGAGCAGTACTTC. It codes for CSVARTDLGAYEQYF. The chain has TRBV29-1 and TRBJ2-7; possible D gene TRBD1, 6 bases. V lost 6 bases to trimming and J lost 2 bases, with 20 bases between them. This CDR3 has 15 amino acids. The germline gives CDR1 SQVTM, CDR2 ANQGSEA.

This clone was counted only a few times. This chain links TRBV7-9 with TRBJ2-3; 7 positions agree with TRBD2. V was clipped by 4 bases and J by 4 bases; unmatched bases: 8. CDR1 is SEHNR and CDR2 is FQNEAQ in the germline V gene (reference sequence). The CDR3 has 15 residues. CDR3 sequence reads: CASSSPGRLPDTQYF. DNA of the CDR3: TGTGCCAGCAGCTCGCCCGGGAGGCTCCCAGATACGCAGTATTTT.

Only a few counts were recorded for this clone. The V and J genes are TRBV7-9 and TRBJ2-5; 7 bases agree with TRBD2. CDR1 and CDR2 (germline): SEHNR, FQNEAQ (reference sequence). This CDR3 is built from 14 residues. V dropped 5 bases and J dropped 1; count of bases not matched to a gene: 4. The CDR3 loop reads CASSLGRGQETQYF. CDR3 DNA: TGTGCCAGCAGCCTAGGGAGGGGCCAAGAGACCCAGTACTTC.

This clone turned up a few times. This chain connects TRBV28 to TRBJ1-5; the D is unclear. Germline CDR1 and CDR2: MDHEN and SYDVKM. This CDR3 is built from 14 residues. V lost 6 bases and J 1 base, leaving 10 bases between the germline ends. CDR3 amino acids: CASSETVSNQPQHF. Written as DNA, the CDR3 is TGTGCCAGCAGCGAAACAGTAAGCAATCAGCCCCAGCATTTT.

This clone was recorded a few times. The chain links TRBV10-3 to TRBJ2-3; 15 positions match TRBD2. Germline V gene lookup returns CDR1 ENHRY and CDR2 SYGVKD. Trimming removed 4 bases from V and 5 bases from J; junction bases left unmatched: 4. CDR3 size: 16 residues. CDR3 sequence reads: CAISGGTSGRLDTQYF. For the CDR3, the DNA is TGTGCCATCAGTGGGGGGACTAGCGGGAGGTTAGATACGCAGTATTTT.

The chain is built from TRBV5-5 and TRBJ2-2, with 7 bases matching TRBD2. The J segment lost 5 bases and the V segment lost 0 bases, leaving 10 bases of the junction unmatched. In germline, CDR1 is SGHKS, CDR2 YYEKEE (reference sequence). The CDR3 runs 17 residues. CDR3 region: CASSLGDYYYRTGELFF. Written as DNA, the CDR3 is TGTGCCAGCAGCTTGGGGGACTACTACTATAGAACCGGGGAGCTGTTTTTT.

This clone appeared a few times. The rearrangement uses TRBV28 and TRBJ2-3; tentative D call: TRBD2 (6 bases). This CDR3 contains 14 residues. Germline V lookup: CDR1 MDHEN, CDR2 SYDVKM. The germline V and J ends were trimmed by 7 bases and 2 bases, with 13 bases remaining between them. The CDR3 region has the DNA TGTGCCAGCATCGCCGGGGGAATCACAGATACGCAGTATTTT. The encoded protein is CASIAGGITDTQYF.

In its sample, this clone was seen a few times. This chain connects TRBV28 to TRBJ1-5, with D perhaps TRBD1 (6 bases). V lost 4 bases and J lost 1, with 8 bases in between. Looked up from germline, CDR1 is MDHEN and CDR2 is SYDVKM. The CDR3 spans 14 residues. CDR3: CASSSGASNQPQHF. CDR3 nucleotides: TGTGCCAGCAGTTCAGGGGCGAGCAATCAGCCCCAGCATTTT.

This chain connects TRBV28 to TRBJ2-5; 7 positions match TRBD2. The J call could be wrong; TRBJ2-7 is a better fit for the DNA end. This CDR3 is built from 13 residues. The V gene's germline CDR1 is MDHEN and CDR2 SYDVKM. The CDR3 spells CASTFAGVAEQYF. The CDR3 DNA reads TGTGCCAGCACGTTTGCGGGAGTAGCCGAGCAGTACTTC.

V usage is TRBV19 and J usage is TRBJ2-7; 7 bases are shared with TRBD2. CDR1 and CDR2 from the germline V gene are LNHDA and SQIVND (reference sequence). The ends lost 3 bases at V and 2 bases at J; junction bases unmatched: 7. CDR3 length equals 15 residues. CDR3: CASSIGGTTAYEQYF. CDR3 nucleotides: TGTGCCAGTAGTATCGGGGGGACTACCGCCTACGAGCAGTACTTC.

The genes are TRBV6-5 and TRBJ2-3; 10 bases map to TRBD2. Germline assignment: CDR1 MNHEY and CDR2 SVGAGI. The CDR3 consists of 15 residues. Trimming cost V 0 bases and J 11 bases; bases outside gene matches: 8. The DNA of the CDR3 is TGTGCCAGCAGTTACTCTCGCCTAGCGGGAGCCGTGCAGTATTTT. Protein product: CASSYSRLAGAVQYF.

This clone came up a few times. CDR3 sequence (DNA): TGTGCCAGCAGCCCCGGGACAGTTACAGTCTACGAGCAGTACTTC. Protein sequence: CASSPGTVTVYEQYF. The chain couples TRBV7-9 to TRBJ2-5; 7 nucleotides align to TRBD1. With the DNA end fitting TRBJ2-7 better, the J assignment may be wrong. CDR1 is SEHNR, CDR2 FQNEAQ, per germline (reference sequence). The CDR3 has 15 residues.

V is TRBV19 and J is TRBJ2-5, with 8 nucleotides matching TRBD1. V shed 8 bases, J shed 0 bases, and the junction held 11 bases outside the gene matches. Per germline, CDR1 LNHDA and CDR2 SQIVND (reference sequence). CDR3 length: 16 amino acids. CDR3 in DNA: TGTGCCAGTCGGTCGAGTGACAGGGGCGACCAAGAGACCCAGTACTTC. This codes for CASRSSDRGDQETQYF.

This clone was recorded only once. CDR3 bases: TGTGCCACCAGCTCCCCCGGGACAGGGGCTGAAAAACTGTTTTTT. This encodes CATSSPGTGAEKLFF. V is TRBV15 and J is TRBJ1-4; 10 bases are shared with TRBD1. Germline V gene data show CDR1 as LNHNV and CDR2 as YYDKDF (reference sequence). V shed 5 bases, J shed 7 bases, and the junction held 7 bases outside the gene matches. The CDR3 is 15 residues long.

The chain employs TRBV4-3 and TRBJ2-1, with TRBD2 matching 9 bases. Germline assignment: CDR1 LGHNA and CDR2 YSLEER. The CDR3 runs to 15 residues. V shed 4 bases, J shed 6 bases, and the junction held 7 bases outside the gene matches. The CDR3 DNA reads TGCGCCAGCAGCCGAGAGACTAGCGGATCCAATGAGCAGTTCTTC. Its protein is CASSRETSGSNEQFF.

The genes are TRBV7-8 and TRBJ2-5; 10 nucleotides line up with TRBD1. The CDR3 is made up of 15 amino acids. The germline V gene encodes CDR1 SGHVS and CDR2 FQNEAQ. Germline trimming cut 5 bases from V and 5 bases from J; bases unmatched to any gene: 8. CDR3 sequence: CASSDQTGGWETQYF. Written as DNA, the CDR3 is TGTGCCAGCAGCGACCAGACAGGGGGCTGGGAGACCCAGTACTTC.

V and J are TRBV7-9 and TRBJ2-2; D unresolved. Per germline, CDR1 SEHNR and CDR2 FQNEAQ (reference sequence). The CDR3 runs to 17 residues. Trimming cost V 2 bases and J 2 bases, with 15 bases left between them. Here the CDR3 reads CASSLYPQPGNTGELFF. CDR3 coding DNA: TGTGCCAGCAGCTTATATCCACAGCCAGGAAACACCGGGGAGCTGTTTTTT.